This T cell receptor (beta chain) was found in a study of cytotoxic CD8 clonotypes in ibrutinib-treated CLL. CDR1 is KGHSH and CDR2 is LQKENI in the germline V gene. This CDR3 spans 16 amino acids. Trimming removed 2 bases from V and 0 bases from J, with 13 bases in between. Study conclusions and caveats: Clonality measured at baseline exceeded age-matched healthy donors, tracking circulating CD8+ T-cell counts.

Only in-frame clones appear in the TCRdb table, and some are missing; sequencing was by immunoSEQ multiplex PCR. The profile shows more than 140,000 clones, approximately 77% of them singletons. A note on this clone: Its antigen is unknown.

The chain joins TRBV18 to TRBJ1-1; tentatively, D is TRBD1 (6 bases). The receptor comes from a human donor with chronic lymphocytic leukemia. The sequences come from PBMCs, collected after 12 months of ibrutinib treatment. The CDR3 DNA is TGTGCCAGCTCACCAATACAGGGCAGGATGAACACTGAAGCTTTCTTT. Its protein is CASSPIQGRMNTEAFF.